The present T cell receptor beta chain was sequenced within a study of radiotherapy plus CTLA-4 blockade in lung cancer. Study summary: Disease control was seen in over 25% of patients, objective responses in 15% to 20%.

A remark on this clone: What it binds is not known.

Study results and caveats: Among blood TCR repertoires after radiotherapy plus ipilimumab, tumor-derived clones expanded. Response was reportedly best predicted by early blood T cell clone dynamics, with interferon-beta.

From germline, CDR1 is MNHEY and CDR2 SVGAGI. V was pared by 4 bases and J by 4 bases, with 14 bases between. There are 14 residues in the CDR3. TCRdb's table, derived via immunoSEQ multiplex PCR, lists solely in-frame clones and lacks some. The sample contains 80,000 to 100,000 clones, 70% to 90% of which appear only once. The sample here was peripheral blood, taken from a patient treated with radiotherapy plus ipilimumab. The chain recombines TRBV6-5 with TRBJ2-7, with D tentatively TRBD1 or TRBD2 (6 bases each). This sequence originates from a human donor with non-small cell lung cancer that progressed on radiotherapy plus ipilimumab. The CDR3 loop is CASSWGGGLYEQYF. The CDR3 nucleotides read TGTGCCAGCAGTTGGGGTGGGGGGCTGTACGAGCAGTACTTC.